This passage covers 12 T cell receptor beta chains from one sample sequenced in a study of cytomegalovirus exposure and HLA in healthy donors. Sequencing was performed with immunoSEQ multiplex PCR; in TCRdb, only in-frame clones are kept and a portion is missing. The table lists hundreds of thousands of clones, roughly 88% of them singletons, with 0.83% in the top ten. Source material: PBMCs. The receptors here all came from a woman aged 18 to 35 in good health and CMV-seronegative.

J is TRBJ2-2 and V is TRBV2; the D gene is possibly TRBD2 (5 bases). Per germline, CDR1 SNHLY and CDR2 FYNNEI. There are 11 residues in the CDR3. V lost 7 bases and J lost 7, with 7 bases in between. The CDR3 coding sequence is TGTGCCAGCACGGGGATCGGGGAGCTGTTTTTT. Translation: CASTGIGELFF.

As for this clone: Other DNA sequences from this sample encode an identical CDR3 as well. The chain links TRBV25-1 to TRBJ2-7, with a weak D call TRBD2 (5 bases). The V end lost 5 bases, the J end lost 4 bases, and 6 bases lay between the germline ends. Germline V gene lookup returns CDR1 MGHDK and CDR2 SYGVNS. The CDR3 runs to 11 residues. Here the CDR3 DNA reads TGTGCCAGCAGTCCGGGGTACGAGCAGTACTTC. Translating gives CASSPGYEQYF.

The rearrangement joins TRBV4-1 to TRBJ2-3; 11 nucleotides match TRBD2. The CDR3 covers 18 residues. Germline values: CDR1 MGHRA, CDR2 YSYEKL. The J segment lost 2 bases and the V segment lost 3 bases, leaving 10 bases of the junction unmatched. CDR3 sequence reads: CASSQKGSGGGYTDTQYF. The CDR3 DNA reads TGCGCCAGCAGCCAGAAAGGTAGCGGGGGGGGATACACAGATACGCAGTATTTT.

V gene TRBV7-9 combines with J gene TRBJ2-7, with D possibly TRBD1 on 6 matching bases. The V gene's germline CDR1 is SEHNR and CDR2 FQNEAQ (reference sequence). Trimming removed 5 bases from V and 5 bases from J, with 16 bases in between. The CDR3 is 14 amino acids. CDR3 in amino acids: CASSIQGELNEQYF. As DNA, the CDR3 is TGTGCCAGCAGCATACAGGGTGAGCTGAACGAGCAGTACTTC.

This clone was counted between two and nine times. The chain couples TRBV9 to TRBJ1-2; 10 bases agree with TRBD1. With V trimmed by 1 base and J by 3 bases, 9 bases remained unmatched. CDR1 is SGDLS, CDR2 YYNGEE, per germline. The CDR3 consists of 17 residues. The CDR3 DNA sequence: TGTGCCAGCAGCGTAAGAGGGGACAGGGGTTACGACTATGGCTACACCTTC. Its protein is CASSVRGDRGYDYGYTF.

The chain joins TRBV6-1 to TRBJ1-3, with 8 bases identical to TRBD1. Germline V gene sequence: CDR1 MNHNS, CDR2 SASEGT. The CDR3 loop spans 18 amino acids. The V segment lost 4 bases and the J segment 0 bases; nucleotides outside the gene matches: 11. CDR3 loop: CASSVLPGQEDSGNTIYF. The CDR3 DNA reads as TGTGCCAGCAGTGTTCTTCCGGGACAGGAGGACTCTGGAAACACCATATATTTT.

The genes are TRBV28 and TRBJ2-1, with 8 bases matching TRBD2. Germline CDR1 reads MDHEN; CDR2 reads SYDVKM. Trimming took 6 bases from V and 8 from J; bases not matched to a gene: 12. The CDR3 runs 15 residues. CDR3 nucleotides: TGTGCCAGCAGCCAATCCGGGACTAGTATGGATGAGCAGTTCTTC. It encodes CASSQSGTSMDEQFF.

The rearrangement joins TRBV27 to TRBJ2-3; D unclear. The V gene lost 4 bases and the J gene lost 2 bases, with 4 bases spanning the gap. This CDR3 region has 12 residues. In germline, CDR1 is MNHEY, CDR2 SMNVEV (reference sequence). As DNA, the CDR3 is TGTGCCAGCAGTTCTCCCACAGATACGCAGTATTTT. This encodes CASSSPTDTQYF.

This clone has only a few counts. The rearrangement joins TRBV2 to TRBJ2-1; 7 bases are shared with TRBD2. The CDR3 contains 14 residues. Trimming cost V 4 bases and J 6 bases; bases outside gene matches: 6. Germline V lookup: CDR1 SNHLY, CDR2 FYNNEI. The CDR3 protein is CASSVSLAGNEQFF. As DNA, the CDR3 is TGTGCCAGCAGTGTCAGCTTAGCGGGCAATGAGCAGTTCTTC.

The chain combines TRBV25-1 with TRBJ2-2; 8 positions match TRBD1. The CDR3 runs to 14 residues. V dropped 8 bases and J dropped 1; count of bases not matched to a gene: 3. Per germline, CDR1 MGHDK and CDR2 SYGVNS. DNA for the CDR3: TGTGCCAGCGCAGGGACAGGGAACACCGGGGAGCTGTTTTTT. Amino acid sequence: CASAGTGNTGELFF. Full variable domain (remainder filled in from reference TRBV25-1 and TRBJ2-2): EADIYQTPRYLVIGTGKKITLECSQTMGHDKMYWYQQDPGMELHLIHYSYGVNSTEKGDLSSESTVSRIRTEHFPLTLESARPSHTSQYLCASAGTGNTGELFFGEGSRLTVL.

The chain has TRBV25-1 and TRBJ2-7, with 10 positions matching TRBD2. The germline V gene has CDR1 MGHDK and CDR2 SYGVNS. The CDR3 has 16 amino acids. V was clipped by 2 bases and J by 4 bases; unmatched bases: 8. The CDR3 sequence is CASSERASGGLYEQYF. The CDR3 DNA is TGTGCCAGCAGTGAAAGGGCTAGCGGGGGTCTATACGAGCAGTACTTC.

The gene calls are TRBV4-1 and TRBJ2-5; D is unresolved. CDR3 length: 14 residues. The germline V and J ends were trimmed by 3 bases and 3 bases, with 11 bases remaining between them. Germline V gives CDR1 MGHRA, CDR2 YSYEKL. This CDR3 reads CASSHTYREETQYF. Written as DNA, the CDR3 is TGCGCCAGCAGCCACACCTACAGAGAAGAGACCCAGTACTTC.